This note documents a single T cell receptor beta chain sequence. This specimen belongs to a study of blood T cell repertoires in COVID-19. Profiling relied on immunoSEQ multiplex PCR, and the TCRdb table lists in-frame clones only, not all of them. The sample contains some 180,000 clones, roughly 82% of which appear only once. V lost 7 bases and J lost 5; bases outside the gene matches: 8. The CDR3 sequence is 14 residues long. Germline V CDR1 and CDR2: SGHNT, YYREEE (reference sequence). Source material: peripheral blood. The sequence was collected from a woman between 55 and 75 years old with COVID-19, enrolled during active disease. This chain connects TRBV5-4 to TRBJ2-4; TRBD2 matches 8 bases. The CDR3 DNA reads as TGTGCCAGCGCTACGGGGGGGATCCAAAACATTCAGTACTTC. Protein: CASATGGIQNIQYF. Variable domain in full (rest from reference TRBV5-4 and TRBJ2-4): ETGVTQSPTHLIKTRGQQVTLRCSSQSGHNTVSWYQQALGQGPQFIFQYYREEENGRGNFPPRFSGLQFPNYSSELNVNALELDDSALYLCASATGGIQNIQYFGAGTRLSVL.